This T cell receptor beta chain is from a study of T cells in Graves' hyperthyroidism and ophthalmopathy. Blood was sampled at initial diagnosis of hyperthyroidism, prior to onset of any ophthalmopathy symptoms. Study findings and constraints: Among thyroid clonotypes expanded above 0.001, most also appeared in blood.

The CDR3 regions of TCR beta were amplified from RNA transcripts. HTBI primers were the set used in a first-round RT-PCR of the TCR CDR3. TCRdb fed the multiplex PCR reads into MiXCR, producing one record per CDR3 protein. The repertoire holds approximately 720,000 distinct CDR3 sequences, with 15% to 20% as singletons. Concerning this clonotype: Its antigen is not identified.

The V gene's germline CDR1 is LNHDA and CDR2 SQIVND (reference sequence). With 5 bases removed from V and 4 bases from J, the gap between germline ends came to 12 bases. The CDR3 has 13 amino acids. The sequence came from a woman between 50 and 59 years old with Graves' hyperthyroidism that later progressed to Graves' ophthalmopathy. The chain couples TRBV19 to TRBJ2-7, with D hard to call. Sequencing was carried out using blood. DNA for the CDR3: TGTGCCAGTAGTGTGAGGAACCTATACGAGCAGTACTTC. Protein: CASSVRNLYEQYF.